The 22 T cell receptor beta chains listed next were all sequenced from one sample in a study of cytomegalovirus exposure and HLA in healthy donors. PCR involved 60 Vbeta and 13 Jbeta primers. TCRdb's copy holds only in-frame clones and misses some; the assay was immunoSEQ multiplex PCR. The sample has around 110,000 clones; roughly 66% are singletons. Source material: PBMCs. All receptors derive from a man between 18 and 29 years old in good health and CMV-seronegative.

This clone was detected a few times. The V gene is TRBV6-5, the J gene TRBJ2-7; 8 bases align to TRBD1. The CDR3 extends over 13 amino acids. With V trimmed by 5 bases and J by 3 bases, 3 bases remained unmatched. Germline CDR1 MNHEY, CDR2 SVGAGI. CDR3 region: CASSVTGDYEQYF. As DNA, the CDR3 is TGTGCCAGCAGTGTGACAGGGGACTACGAGCAGTACTTC.

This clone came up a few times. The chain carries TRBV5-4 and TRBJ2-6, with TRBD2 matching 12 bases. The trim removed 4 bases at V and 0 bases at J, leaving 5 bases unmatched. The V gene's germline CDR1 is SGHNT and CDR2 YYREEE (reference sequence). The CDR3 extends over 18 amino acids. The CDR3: CASSSGLAGTSGANVLTF. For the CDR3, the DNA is TGTGCCAGCAGCAGCGGACTAGCGGGGACCTCTGGGGCCAACGTCCTGACTTTC.

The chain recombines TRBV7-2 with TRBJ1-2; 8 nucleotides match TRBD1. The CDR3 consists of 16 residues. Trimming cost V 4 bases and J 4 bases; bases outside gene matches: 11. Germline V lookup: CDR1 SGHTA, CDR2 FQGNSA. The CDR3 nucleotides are TGTGCCAGCAGCTCTAGCGACAGGGGTCGACTCTATGGCTACACCTTC. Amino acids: CASSSSDRGRLYGYTF.

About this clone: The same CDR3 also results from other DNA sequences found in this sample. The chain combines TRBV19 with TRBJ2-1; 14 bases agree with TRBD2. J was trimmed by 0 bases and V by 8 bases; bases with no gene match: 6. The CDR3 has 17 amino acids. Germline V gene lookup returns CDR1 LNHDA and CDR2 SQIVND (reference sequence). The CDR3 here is CASRTSGGWISYNEQFF. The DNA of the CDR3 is TGTGCCAGTCGGACTAGCGGGGGGTGGATCTCCTACAATGAGCAGTTCTTC.

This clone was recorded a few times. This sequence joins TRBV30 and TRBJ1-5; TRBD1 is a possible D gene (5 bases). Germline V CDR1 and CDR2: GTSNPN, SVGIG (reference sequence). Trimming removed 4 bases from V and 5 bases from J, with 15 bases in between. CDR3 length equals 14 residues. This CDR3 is CAWTPGGFDQPQHF. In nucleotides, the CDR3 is TGTGCCTGGACCCCGGGGGGATTTGATCAGCCCCAGCATTTT.

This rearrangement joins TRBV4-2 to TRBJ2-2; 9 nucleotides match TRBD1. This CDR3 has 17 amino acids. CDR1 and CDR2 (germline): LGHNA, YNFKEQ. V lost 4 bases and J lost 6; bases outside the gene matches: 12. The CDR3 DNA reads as TGTGCCAGCAGCCGCAGCCTCCGGGACAGGGTCTCCGGGGAGCTGTTTTTT. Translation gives CASSRSLRDRVSGELFF.

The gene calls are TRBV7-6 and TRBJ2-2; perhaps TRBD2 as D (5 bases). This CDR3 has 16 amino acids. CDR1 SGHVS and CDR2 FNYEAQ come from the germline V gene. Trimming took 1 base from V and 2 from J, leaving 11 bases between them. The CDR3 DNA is TGTGCCAGCAGCTTAGATCTAGCTGTCAACACCGGGGAGCTGTTTTTT. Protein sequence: CASSLDLAVNTGELFF.

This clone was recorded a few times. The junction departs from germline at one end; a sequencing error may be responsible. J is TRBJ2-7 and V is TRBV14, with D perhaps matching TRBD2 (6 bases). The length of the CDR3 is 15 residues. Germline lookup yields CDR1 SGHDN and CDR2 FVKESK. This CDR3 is CSSSQDFGSGHEQYF. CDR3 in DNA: TGTTCCAGCAGCCAAGATTTCGGGAGTGGCCACGAGCAGTACTTC.

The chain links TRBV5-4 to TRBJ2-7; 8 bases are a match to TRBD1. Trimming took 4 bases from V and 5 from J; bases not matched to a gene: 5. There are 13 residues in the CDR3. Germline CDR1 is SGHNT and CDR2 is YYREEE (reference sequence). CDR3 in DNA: TGTGCCAGCAGCCCAAGGGGACAGGACGAGCAGTACTTC. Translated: CASSPRGQDEQYF.

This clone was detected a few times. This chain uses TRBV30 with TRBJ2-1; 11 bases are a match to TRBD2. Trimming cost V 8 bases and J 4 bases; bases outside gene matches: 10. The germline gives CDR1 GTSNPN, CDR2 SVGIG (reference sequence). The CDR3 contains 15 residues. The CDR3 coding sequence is TGTGCCCCTAAGTCTAGCGGGAGGTGGTACAATGAGCAGTTCTTC. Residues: CAPKSSGRWYNEQFF.

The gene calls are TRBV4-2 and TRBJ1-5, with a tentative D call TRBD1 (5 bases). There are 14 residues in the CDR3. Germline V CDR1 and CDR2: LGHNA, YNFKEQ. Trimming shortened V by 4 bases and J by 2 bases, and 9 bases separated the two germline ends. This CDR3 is CASSPPGGNQPQHF. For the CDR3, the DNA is TGTGCCAGCAGCCCCCCGGGGGGCAATCAGCCCCAGCATTTT.

CDR3 nucleotide sequence: TGTGCCAGCAGCAGTGGCGGTTACCCCGGAGCTTTCTTT. As protein: CASSSGGYPGAFF. The rearrangement links TRBV7-2 to TRBJ1-1, with D hard to call. The CDR3 runs 13 residues. With 5 bases removed from V and 10 bases from J, the gap between germline ends came to 17 bases. Germline assignment: CDR1 SGHTA and CDR2 FQGNSA.

Here the CDR3 reads CASSLELDRASSPLHF. CDR3 DNA: TGCGCCAGCAGCTTGGAATTAGACAGGGCCAGCTCACCCCTCCACTTT. This rearrangement joins TRBV5-1 to TRBJ1-6, with 7 bases lining up with TRBD1. The J segment lost 10 bases and the V segment lost 0 bases, leaving 10 bases of the junction unmatched. The CDR3 consists of 16 residues. CDR1 is SGHRS and CDR2 is YFSETQ in the germline V gene.

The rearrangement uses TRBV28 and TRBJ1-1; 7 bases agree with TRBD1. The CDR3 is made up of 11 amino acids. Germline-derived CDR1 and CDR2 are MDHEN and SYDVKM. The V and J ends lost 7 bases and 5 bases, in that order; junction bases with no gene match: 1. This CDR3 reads CASNRGTEAFF. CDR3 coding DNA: TGTGCCAGCAACAGGGGTACTGAAGCTTTCTTT.

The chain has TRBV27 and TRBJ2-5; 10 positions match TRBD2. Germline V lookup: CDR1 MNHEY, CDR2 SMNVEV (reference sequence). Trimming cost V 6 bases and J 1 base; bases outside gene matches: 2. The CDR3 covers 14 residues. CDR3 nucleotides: TGTGCCAGCAGGACTAGCGGGTCCCAAGAGACCCAGTACTTC. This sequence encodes CASRTSGSQETQYF.

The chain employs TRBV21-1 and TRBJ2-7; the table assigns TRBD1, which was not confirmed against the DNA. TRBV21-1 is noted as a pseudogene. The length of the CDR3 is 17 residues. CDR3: CASSRRDREKSANEQYF. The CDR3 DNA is TGTGCCAGCAGCCGGAGGGACAGGGAGAAGTCCGCTAACGAGCAGTACTTC.

The CDR3 bases are TGTGCCTGGAGTCCAGCCCCTCGGGGAACTAATGAAAAACTGTTTTTT. The encoded protein is CAWSPAPRGTNEKLFF. The chain employs TRBV30 and TRBJ1-4; D unclear. The CDR3 covers 16 residues. V lost 2 bases and J 1 base, leaving 14 bases between the germline ends. Germline V gene sequence: CDR1 GTSNPN, CDR2 SVGIG (reference sequence).

CDR3 sequence (DNA): TGTGCCAGCAGCCCGGGGGGTGGAAACACCATATATTTT. Amino acid sequence: CASSPGGGNTIYF. V usage is TRBV2 and J usage is TRBJ1-3, with D tentatively TRBD1 (5 bases). Germline loops: CDR1 SNHLY, CDR2 FYNNEI. The V end was cut by 6 bases, the J end by 3 bases, with 9 bases between. The CDR3 covers 13 residues.

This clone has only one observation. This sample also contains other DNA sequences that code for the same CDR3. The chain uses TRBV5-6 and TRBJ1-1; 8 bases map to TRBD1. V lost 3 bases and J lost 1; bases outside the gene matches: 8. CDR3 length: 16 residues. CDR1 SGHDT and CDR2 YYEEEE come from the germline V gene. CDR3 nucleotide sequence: TGTGCCAGCAGCTGGCAGACAGGGGCCCGGAACACTGAAGCTTTCTTT. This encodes CASSWQTGARNTEAFF. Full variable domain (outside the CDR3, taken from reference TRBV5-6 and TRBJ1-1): DAGVTQSPTHLIKTRGQQVTLRCSPKSGHDTVSWYQQALGQGPQFIFQYYEEEERQRGNFPDRFSGHQFPNYSSELNVNALLLGDSALYLCASSWQTGARNTEAFFGQGTRLTVV.

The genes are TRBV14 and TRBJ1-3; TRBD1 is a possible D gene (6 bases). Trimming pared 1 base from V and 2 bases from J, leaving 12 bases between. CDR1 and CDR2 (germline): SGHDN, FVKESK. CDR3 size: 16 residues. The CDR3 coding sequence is TGTGCCAGCAGCCAAGTGTCGGGGGGGCCTGGAAACACCATATATTTT. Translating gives CASSQVSGGPGNTIYF.

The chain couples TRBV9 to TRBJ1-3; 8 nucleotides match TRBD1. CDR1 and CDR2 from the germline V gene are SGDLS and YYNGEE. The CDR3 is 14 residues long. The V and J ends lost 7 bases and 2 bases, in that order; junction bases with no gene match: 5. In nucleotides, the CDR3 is TGTGCCAGCGGACAGGGTGGGACTGGAAACACCATATATTTT. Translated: CASGQGGTGNTIYF.

CDR3 nucleotide sequence: TGCAGCGTTGAGGGCAGTAGATTTTCCAACACTGAAGCTTTCTTT. Its translation is CSVEGSRFSNTEAFF. The V and J genes are TRBV29-1 and TRBJ1-1; D unclear. The V end lost 3 bases, the J end lost 2 bases, and 16 bases lay between the germline ends. CDR3 length: 15 amino acids. CDR1 and CDR2 from the germline V gene are SQVTM and ANQGSEA. Full variable domain (remainder filled in from reference TRBV29-1 and TRBJ1-1): SAVISQKPSRDICQRGTSLTIQCQVDSQVTMMFWYRQQPGQSLTLIATANQGSEATYESGFVIDKFPISRPNLTFSTLTVSNMSPEDSSIYLCSVEGSRFSNTEAFFGQGTRLTVV.